Listed below are T cell receptor beta chains from one sample, sequenced in a study of T cell repertoires in cytomegalovirus infection. TCRdb passed the reads through MiXCR, listing each CDR3 protein once. The profile shows some 800,000 distinct CDR3 sequences, roughly 33% of them singletons. These receptors have no identified antigens. This material consisted of cultured CD8+ T cells from PBMCs, taken from culture after CMV antigen stimulation. The origin of the receptors is a human donor in good health (CMV status not recorded). Some clones in this sample may be carry-over from other donors' samples. CDR3s include the opening cysteine and the closing phenylalanine or tryptophan. D genes are given only for firm matches. Part of the rows lack a size; the others show once, few, many or a class for expanded clones.

TRBJ1-6,TRBV5-4,-,many,CASSLFGTLRSSYNSPLHF,TGTGCCAGCAGCTTGTTTGGGACACTTAGGAGCTCCTATAATTCACCCCTCCACTTT
TRBJ2-5,TRBV10-3,-,few,CAIRKKQGEETQYF,TGTGCCATCAGAAAAAAACAGGGCGAAGAGACCCAGTACTTC
TRBJ2-1,TRBV7-2,TRBD2,many,CASRAPGRGFYNEQFF,TGTGCCAGCAGGGCCCCAGGGAGGGGTTTTTACAATGAGCAGTTCTTC
TRBJ1-1,TRBV18,TRBD1,-,CASSRYPGQGAETEAFF,TGTGCCAGCTCACGATATCCGGGACAGGGCGCTGAGACTGAAGCTTTCTTT
TRBJ1-6,TRBV6-5,TRBD1,-,CASPTAGGFSPLHF,TGTGCCAGCCCCACTGCAGGGGGATTTTCACCCCTCCACTTT
TRBJ2-5,TRBV29-1,-,-,CSVPELEETQYF,TGCAGCGTTCCAGAGCTTGAAGAGACCCAGTACTTC
TRBJ1-6,TRBV7-9,TRBD1,-,CASGTGEPPLHF,TGTGCCAGCGGGACAGGGGAACCACCCCTCCACTTT
TRBJ1-1,TRBV27,-,-,CASSLSRGHPTEAFF,TGTGCCAGCAGTTTATCGAGGGGACACCCCACTGAAGCTTTCTTT
TRBJ2-2,TRBV6-2/TRBV6-3,-,-,CASSEWGGDTGELFF,TGTGCCAGCAGTGAGTGGGGTGGGGACACCGGGGAGCTGTTTTTT
TRBJ2-1,TRBV27,-,few,CASKGRQGGYNEQFF,TGTGCCAGCAAGGGCCGGCAGGGGGGCTACAATGAGCAGTTCTTC
TRBJ1-1,TRBV7-9,-,-,CASIKGSGLNTEAFF,TGTGCCAGCATCAAGGGAAGTGGGCTAAACACTGAAGCTTTCTTT
TRBJ1-5,TRBV27,-,-,CASSPTGRRPPQHF,TGTGCCAGCAGTCCCACCGGGAGGAGGCCGCCCCAGCATTTT
TRBJ2-1,TRBV7-9,TRBD1,few,CASSLGGQGKNEQFF,TGTGCCAGCAGCTTAGGCGGACAGGGCAAGAATGAGCAGTTCTTC
TRBJ2-1,TRBV5-1,-,few,CASSPGQLYYNEQFF,TGCGCCAGCAGCCCTGGACAGCTTTACTACAATGAGCAGTTCTTC
TRBJ2-6,TRBV10-3,-,few,CAISESFLMSSGANVLTF,TGTGCCATCAGTGAGTCATTCCTCATGAGCTCTGGGGCCAACGTCCTGACTTTC
TRBJ1-1,TRBV6-2/TRBV6-3,-,many,CASSYSNEAFF,TGTGCCAGCAGTTACTCGAATGAAGCTTTCTTT
TRBJ2-1,TRBV7-9,-,many,CASSQQGRLHEQFF,TGTGCCAGCAGCCAACAGGGGAGGTTGCATGAGCAGTTCTTC
TRBJ2-3,TRBV10-3,-,few,CAIKIKTDTQYF,TGTGCCATCAAGATTAAAACAGATACGCAGTATTTT
TRBJ2-7,TRBV27,-,-,CASSRGVRDEQYF,TGTGCCAGCAGTCGAGGAGTCCGAGACGAGCAGTACTTC
TRBJ2-7,TRBV20-1,-,-,CSATDYDPSYEQYF,TGCAGTGCAACGGACTACGACCCCTCCTACGAGCAGTACTTC
TRBJ1-3,TRBV7-6,-,few,CASSPEHLNSGNTIYF,TGTGCCAGCAGCCCGGAACACCTAAACTCTGGAAACACCATATATTTT
TRBJ2-3,TRBV6-5,TRBD1,many,CASSSDRETDTQYF,TGTGCCAGCAGCAGCGACAGGGAGACAGATACGCAGTATTTT
TRBJ2-1,TRBV6-2/TRBV6-3,TRBD2,-,CASNENGGAREQFF,TGTGCCAGCAATGAGAACGGGGGGGCCAGGGAGCAGTTCTTC
TRBJ1-1,TRBV9,-,-,CASSSSFGFRGEAFF,TGTGCCAGCAGTTCCTCTTTCGGGTTTCGCGGGGAAGCTTTCTTT
TRBJ1-1,TRBV12-3/TRBV12-4,-,many,CASSPSGEAFF,TGTGCCAGCAGTCCATCGGGGGAAGCTTTCTTT
TRBJ2-6,TRBV7-9,-,-,CASRGSHSGANVLTF,TGTGCCAGCAGGGGTTCACACTCTGGGGCCAACGTCCTGACTTTC
TRBJ1-3,TRBV7-2,-,many,CASSLDGTTGNTIYF,TGTGCCAGCAGCTTAGACGGGACAACTGGAAACACCATATATTTT
TRBJ2-5,TRBV7-9,TRBD2,few,CASSSREKRGAQETQYF,TGTGCCAGCAGCTCTAGGGAAAAGCGGGGGGCCCAAGAGACCCAGTACTTC
TRBJ2-4,TRBV12-5,-,-,CASGLFLFEAKNIQYF,TGTGCTAGTGGTTTGTTCCTGTTCGAAGCCAAAAACATTCAGTACTTC
TRBJ2-7,TRBV2,TRBD2,-,CASSEWSSGGSSGYEQYF,TGTGCCAGCAGTGAATGGTCTAGCGGGGGTTCAAGCGGCTACGAGCAGTACTTC
TRBJ1-1,TRBV5-1,-,-,CASSPRGPPVRTEAFF,TGCGCCAGCAGTCCCCGGGGGCCTCCAGTAAGGACTGAAGCTTTCTTT
TRBJ1-4,TRBV6-1,-,few,CASSEAHASLDEKLFF,TGTGCCAGCAGTGAAGCTCACGCATCCTTGGATGAAAAACTGTTTTTT
TRBJ1-5,TRBV7-6,-,-,CASSSQGEGNQPQHF,TGTGCCAGCAGCTCACAGGGAGAGGGCAATCAGCCCCAGCATTTT
TRBJ1-1,TRBV18,-,few,CATPNTEAFF,TGTGCCACCCCTAACACTGAAGCTTTCTTT
TRBJ2-1,TRBV15,-,-,CATSSGLATYNEQFF,TGTGCCACCAGCAGCGGGCTAGCTACCTACAATGAGCAGTTCTTC
TRBJ2-7,TRBV6-1,-,-,CASSEWEETYEQYF,TGTGCCAGCAGTGAATGGGAGGAAACCTACGAGCAGTACTTC
TRBJ2-3,TRBV4-1,-,-,CASSHTIRGADTQYF,TGCGCCAGCAGCCACACAATAAGGGGGGCAGATACGCAGTATTTT
TRBJ2-3,TRBV15,-,few,CATSRTTGLSSRTDTQYF,TGTGCCACCAGCAGGACGACCGGGCTTTCGTCAAGAACAGATACGCAGTATTTT
TRBJ2-1,TRBV6-5,TRBD2,-,CASSYELAEPYNEQFF,TGTGCCAGCAGTTACGAACTAGCGGAGCCCTACAATGAGCAGTTCTTC
TRBJ1-5,TRBV19,-,-,CASSISRVGNQPQHF,TGTGCCAGTAGTATTAGTAGGGTTGGCAATCAGCCCCAGCATTTT
TRBJ2-1,TRBV5-4,-,-,CASSWGAQNEQFF,TGTGCCAGCAGCTGGGGGGCACAGAATGAGCAGTTCTTC
TRBJ2-3,TRBV6-5,TRBD1,few,CASSYSTLGTAGTDTQYF,TGTGCCAGCAGTTACTCAACCCTGGGGACAGCCGGCACAGATACGCAGTATTTT
TRBJ2-7,TRBV13,-,once,CASSARDTSYEQYF,TGTGCCAGCAGCGCCCGGGACACATCCTACGAGCAGTACTTC
TRBJ2-3,TRBV28,TRBD2,few,CASRPGTSVTDTQYF,TGTGCCAGCAGACCCGGGACTAGCGTAACAGATACGCAGTATTTT
TRBJ2-1,TRBV7-8,TRBD2,few,CAASGVSYNEQFF,TGTGCCGCTAGCGGGGTCTCCTACAATGAGCAGTTCTTC
TRBJ2-6,TRBV29-1,-,few,CSVEEQGPSSGANVLTF,TGCAGCGTTGAGGAACAGGGACCAAGCTCTGGGGCCAACGTCCTGACTTTC
TRBJ2-5,TRBV6-8,TRBD1,-,CASSPRGSTGGFGETQYF,TGTGCCAGCAGTCCTAGAGGTTCCACAGGGGGCTTTGGAGAGACCCAGTACTTC
TRBJ2-1,TRBV10-2,TRBD2,-,CASSPGTSGELWFF,TGCGCCAGCAGTCCCGGGACTAGCGGGGAGTTGTGGTTCTTC
TRBJ2-3,TRBV7-2,TRBD2,many,CASSFSLAGGLDTQYF,TGTGCCAGCAGCTTCTCCTTAGCGGGGGGGCTTGATACGCAGTATTTT